This T cell receptor (beta chain) stems from a study of CD8+CD57+ T cells in acquired aplastic anemia. The CDR3 sequence is 14 residues long. The germline V gene encodes CDR1 SGHTA and CDR2 FQGNSA. The template used for profiling TCR beta VDJ and CDR3 was genomic DNA. Via MiXCR, TCRdb re-called the reads, giving one row per CDR3 protein. The profile shows roughly 80,000 distinct CDR3 sequences, less than 85% of them singletons. Concerning this clonotype itself: Compared with germline, one end of the junction differs, possibly owing to a read error.

Before being chosen for sequencing, patients had shown CD8+CD57+ cell expansion by flow cytometry. Source material: sorted CD4+, CD8+, or CD8+CD57+ T cells (not recorded which) from PBMCs. This clonotype originated in a human donor with aplastic anemia. The genes are TRBV7-2 and TRBJ2-5, with 9 positions matching TRBD1. This CDR3 is CASSLTGGGETQYF. Here the CDR3 DNA reads TGTGCCAGCAGCTTGACAGGGGGAGGAGAGACCCAGTACTTT.